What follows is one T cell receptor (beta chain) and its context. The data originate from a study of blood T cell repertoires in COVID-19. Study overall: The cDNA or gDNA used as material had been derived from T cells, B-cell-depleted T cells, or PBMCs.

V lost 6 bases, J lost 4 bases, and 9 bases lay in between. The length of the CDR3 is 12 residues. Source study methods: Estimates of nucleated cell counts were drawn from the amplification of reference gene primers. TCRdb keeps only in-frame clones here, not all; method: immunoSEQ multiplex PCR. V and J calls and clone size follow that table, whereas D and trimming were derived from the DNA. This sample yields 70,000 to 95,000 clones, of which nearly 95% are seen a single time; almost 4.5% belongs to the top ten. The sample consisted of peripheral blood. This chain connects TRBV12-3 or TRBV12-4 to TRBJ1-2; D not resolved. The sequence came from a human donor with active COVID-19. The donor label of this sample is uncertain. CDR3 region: CASSSLGYGYTF. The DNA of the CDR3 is TGTGCCAGCAGCTCTCTCGGCTATGGCTACACCTTC.